This T cell receptor beta chain was recovered during a study of shared clonotypes between healthy human individuals. The table lists this clone with a count of one. This CDR3 contains 15 residues. Germline CDR1 SGHDT, CDR2 YYEEEE. V gave up 1 base and J gave up 5 bases, with 16 bases separating them. Authors' methods: ImmunoSEQ gave junction-only sequences without quality scores, so filtering differed. Data came from immunoSEQ multiplex PCR; TCRdb stores just in-frame clones and leaves some out. Clone size and V and J calls were adopted from that table, with D and trimming inferred from the DNA. The sample comprises about 470,000 clones, roughly 77% of which are singletons, and less than 15% rests with the top ten.

The specimen sequenced was PBMCs. The receptor was derived from a middle-aged woman in good health. Some clones in this sample may be carry-over from other donors' samples. The J gene is TRBJ2-7, the V gene TRBV5-6; the D gene is possibly TRBD1 (5 bases). This CDR3 reads CASSLRQYGPHEQYF. The CDR3 DNA is TGTGCCAGCAGCTTGAGACAGTATGGTCCCCACGAGCAGTACTTC.